The TCR beta chain under discussion was sequenced for a study of cytomegalovirus exposure and HLA in healthy donors. Study at large: Prior work identified around 120 million unique TCR beta sequences in 150 million to 200 million T cells.

Both 60 Vbeta primers and 13 Jbeta primers went into the PCR. Sequencing was performed with immunoSEQ multiplex PCR; in TCRdb, only in-frame clones are kept and a portion is missing. Of about 200,000 clones listed, 70% to 80% were seen once; the top ten hold approximately 0.4%. Points from the study as a whole: Researchers reportedly found TCR beta sequences accurately predicted most subjects' HLA-A and HLA-B alleles.

For this clone: Its specificity is unknown.

In germline, CDR1 is MDHEN, CDR2 SYDVKM. Trimming removed 3 bases from V and 0 bases from J; junction bases left unmatched: 2. The CDR3 is made up of 15 amino acids. Sequenced material: PBMCs. The chain couples TRBV28 to TRBJ2-3, with TRBD2 matching 8 bases. This receptor was taken from a male donor in good health and CMV-seropositive. The CDR3 DNA follows: TGTGCCAGCAGTTTTACTAGCGGAAGCACAGATACGCAGTATTTT. It is translated as CASSFTSGSTDTQYF.